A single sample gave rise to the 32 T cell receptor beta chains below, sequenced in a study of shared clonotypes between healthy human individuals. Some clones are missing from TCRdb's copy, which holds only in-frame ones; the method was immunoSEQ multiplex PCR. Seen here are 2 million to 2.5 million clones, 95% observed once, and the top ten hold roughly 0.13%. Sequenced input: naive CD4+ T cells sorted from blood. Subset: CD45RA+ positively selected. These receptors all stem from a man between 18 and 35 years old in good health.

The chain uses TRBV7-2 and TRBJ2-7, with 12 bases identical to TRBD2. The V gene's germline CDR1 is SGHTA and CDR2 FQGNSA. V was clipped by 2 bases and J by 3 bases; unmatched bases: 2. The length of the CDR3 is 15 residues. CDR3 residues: CASSLMTSGSYEQYF. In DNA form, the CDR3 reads TGTGCCAGCAGCTTAATGACTAGCGGGAGCTACGAGCAGTACTTC. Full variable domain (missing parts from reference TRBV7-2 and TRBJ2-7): GAGVSQSPSNKVTEKGKDVELRCDPISGHTALYWYRQSLGQGLEFLIYFQGNSAPDKSGLPSDRFSAERTGGSVSTLTIQRTQQEDSAVYLCASSLMTSGSYEQYFGPGTRLTVT.

CDR3 amino acids: CASSLLAGVRNTGELFF. Here the CDR3 DNA reads TGCGCCAGCAGCTTGTTGGCTGGGGTTCGGAACACCGGGGAGCTGTTTTTT. The chain recombines TRBV5-1 with TRBJ2-2; D not resolved. Deletions cut 1 base from V and 1 base from J, with 14 bases between. CDR3 length: 17 amino acids. CDR1 SGHRS and CDR2 YFSETQ come from the germline V gene.

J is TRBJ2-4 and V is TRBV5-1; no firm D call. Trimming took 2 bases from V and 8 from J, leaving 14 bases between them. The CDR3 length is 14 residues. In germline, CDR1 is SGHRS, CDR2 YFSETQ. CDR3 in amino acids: CASSFDPAWDIQYF. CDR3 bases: TGCGCCAGCAGCTTTGACCCTGCCTGGGACATTCAGTACTTC.

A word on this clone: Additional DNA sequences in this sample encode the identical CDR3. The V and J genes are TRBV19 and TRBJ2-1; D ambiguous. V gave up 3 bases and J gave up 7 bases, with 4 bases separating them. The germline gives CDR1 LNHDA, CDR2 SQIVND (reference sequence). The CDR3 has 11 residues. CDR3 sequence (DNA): TGTGCCAGTAGTATCTCAAATGAGCAGTTCTTC. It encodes CASSISNEQFF.

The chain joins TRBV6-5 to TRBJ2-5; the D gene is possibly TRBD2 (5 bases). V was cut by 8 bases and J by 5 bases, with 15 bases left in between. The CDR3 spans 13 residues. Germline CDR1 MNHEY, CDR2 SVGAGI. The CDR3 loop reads CASQDSGAETQYF. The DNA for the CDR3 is TGTGCCAGCCAGGACTCGGGTGCGGAGACCCAGTACTTC.

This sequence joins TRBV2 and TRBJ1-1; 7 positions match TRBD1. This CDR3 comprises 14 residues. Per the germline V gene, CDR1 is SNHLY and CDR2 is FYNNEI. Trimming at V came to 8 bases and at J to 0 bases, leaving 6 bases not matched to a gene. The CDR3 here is CASLSDRVNTEAFF. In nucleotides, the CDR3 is TGTGCCAGCCTTTCCGACAGGGTGAACACTGAAGCTTTCTTT.

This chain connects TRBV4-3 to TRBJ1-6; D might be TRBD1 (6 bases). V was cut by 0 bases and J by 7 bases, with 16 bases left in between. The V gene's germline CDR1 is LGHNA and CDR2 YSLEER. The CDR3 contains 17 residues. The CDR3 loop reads CASSQDNSGRGNSPLHF. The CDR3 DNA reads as TGCGCCAGCAGCCAAGATAATTCGGGCAGGGGCAATTCACCCCTCCACTTT.

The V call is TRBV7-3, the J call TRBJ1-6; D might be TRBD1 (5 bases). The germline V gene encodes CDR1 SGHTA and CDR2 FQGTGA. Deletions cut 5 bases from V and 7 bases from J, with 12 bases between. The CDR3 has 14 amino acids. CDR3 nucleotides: TGTGCCAGCAGCGCCAGGGACGGCAATTCACCCCTCCACTTT. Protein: CASSARDGNSPLHF. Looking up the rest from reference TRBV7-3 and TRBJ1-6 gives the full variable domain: GAGVSQTPSNKVTEKGKYVELRCDPISGHTALYWYRQSLGQGPEFLIYFQGTGAADDSGLPNDRFFAVRPEGSVSTLKIQRTERGDSAVYLCASSARDGNSPLHFGNGTRLTVT.

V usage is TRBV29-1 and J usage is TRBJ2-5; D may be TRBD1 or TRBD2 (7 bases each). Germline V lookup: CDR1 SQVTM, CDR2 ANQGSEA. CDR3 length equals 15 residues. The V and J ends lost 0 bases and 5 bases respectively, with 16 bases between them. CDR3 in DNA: TGCAGCGTTGAAGATCCGAGACAGGGAGGGGAGACCCAGTACTTC. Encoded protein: CSVEDPRQGGETQYF.

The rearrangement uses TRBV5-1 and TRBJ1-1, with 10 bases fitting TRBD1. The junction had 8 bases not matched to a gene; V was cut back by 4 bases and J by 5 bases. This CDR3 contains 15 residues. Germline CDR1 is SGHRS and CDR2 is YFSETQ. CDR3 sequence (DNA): TGCGCCAGCAGCGGGACAGGGGCTGGCGTAACTGAAGCTTTCTTT. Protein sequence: CASSGTGAGVTEAFF. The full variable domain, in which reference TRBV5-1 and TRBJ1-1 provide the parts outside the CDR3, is KAGVTQTPRYLIKTRGQQVTLSCSPISGHRSVSWYQQTPGQGLQFLFEYFSETQRNKGNFPGRFSGRQFSNSRSEMNVSTLELGDSALYLCASSGTGAGVTEAFFGQGTRLTVV.

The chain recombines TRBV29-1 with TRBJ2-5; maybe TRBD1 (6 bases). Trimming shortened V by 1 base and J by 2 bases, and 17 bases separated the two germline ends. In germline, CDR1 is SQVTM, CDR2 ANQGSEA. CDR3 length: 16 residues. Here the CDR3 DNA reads TGCAGCGTTGAAGTGAGGTCTAGGACAGTACAAGAGACCCAGTACTTC. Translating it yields CSVEVRSRTVQETQYF.

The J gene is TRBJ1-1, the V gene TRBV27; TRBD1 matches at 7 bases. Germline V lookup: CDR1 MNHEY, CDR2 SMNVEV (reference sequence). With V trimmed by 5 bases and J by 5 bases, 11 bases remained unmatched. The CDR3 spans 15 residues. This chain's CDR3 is CASSPQGGGYTEAFF. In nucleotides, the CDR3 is TGTGCCAGCAGTCCGCAGGGAGGGGGCTATACTGAAGCTTTCTTT.

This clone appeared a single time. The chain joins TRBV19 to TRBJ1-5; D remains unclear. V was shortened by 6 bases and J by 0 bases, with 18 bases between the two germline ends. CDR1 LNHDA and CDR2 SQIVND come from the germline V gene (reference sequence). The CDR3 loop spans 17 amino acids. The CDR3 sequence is CASRRTQTVYSNQPQHF. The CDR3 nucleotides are TGTGCCAGTAGACGAACCCAGACGGTTTATAGCAATCAGCCCCAGCATTTT.

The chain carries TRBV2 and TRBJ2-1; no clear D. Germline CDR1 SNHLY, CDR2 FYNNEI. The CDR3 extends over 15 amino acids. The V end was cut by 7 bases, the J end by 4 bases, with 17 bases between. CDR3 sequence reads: CASTVSGGRYNEQFF. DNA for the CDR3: TGTGCCAGCACCGTCTCCGGCGGTAGGTACAATGAGCAGTTCTTC. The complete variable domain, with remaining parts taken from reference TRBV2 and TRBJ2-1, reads EPEVTQTPSHQVTQMGQEVILRCVPISNHLYFYWYRQILGQKVEFLVSFYNNEISEKSEIFDDQFSVERPDGSNFTLKIRSTKLEDSAMYFCASTVSGGRYNEQFFGPGTRLTVL.

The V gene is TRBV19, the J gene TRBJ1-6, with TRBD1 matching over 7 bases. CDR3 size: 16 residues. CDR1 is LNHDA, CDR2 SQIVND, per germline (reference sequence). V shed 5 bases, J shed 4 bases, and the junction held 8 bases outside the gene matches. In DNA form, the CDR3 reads TGTGCCAGTAGTCGCCGGGACAGAGGATATAATTCACCCCTCCACTTT. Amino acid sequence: CASSRRDRGYNSPLHF.

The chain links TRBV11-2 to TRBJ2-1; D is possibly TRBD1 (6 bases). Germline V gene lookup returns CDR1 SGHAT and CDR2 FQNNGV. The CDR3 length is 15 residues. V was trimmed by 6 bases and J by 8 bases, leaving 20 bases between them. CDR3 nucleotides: TGTGCCAGCAGTCAAGAGGGGGTTGCCCACTATGAGCAGTTCTTC. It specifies CASSQEGVAHYEQFF.

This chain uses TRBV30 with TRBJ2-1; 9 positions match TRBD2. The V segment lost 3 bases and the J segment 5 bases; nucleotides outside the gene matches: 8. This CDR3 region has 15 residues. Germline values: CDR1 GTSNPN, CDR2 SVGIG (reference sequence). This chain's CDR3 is CAWRSLAGLNNEQFF. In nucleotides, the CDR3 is TGTGCCTGGAGATCCCTAGCGGGACTAAACAATGAGCAGTTCTTC.

The CDR3 DNA sequence: TGTGCCAGCAGTTTTAATGGTAGAGGGGCCGGCTACACCTTC. Protein sequence: CASSFNGRGAGYTF. The chain joins TRBV27 to TRBJ1-2, with TRBD1 as a possible D gene (5 bases). Trimming removed 3 bases from V and 8 bases from J, with 16 bases in between. This CDR3 contains 14 residues. Germline V gives CDR1 MNHEY, CDR2 SMNVEV (reference sequence).

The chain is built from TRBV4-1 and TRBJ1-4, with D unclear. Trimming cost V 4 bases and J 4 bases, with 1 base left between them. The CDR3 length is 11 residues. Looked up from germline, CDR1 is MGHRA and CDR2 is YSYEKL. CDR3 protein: CASSLNEKLFF. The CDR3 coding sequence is TGCGCCAGCAGCCTTAATGAAAAACTGTTTTTT.

CDR3 DNA: TGTGCCAGCAGCCTACTAGCGGGGGGCCTTCCTAGCACAGATACGCAGTATTTT. It translates to CASSLLAGGLPSTDTQYF. The rearrangement links TRBV7-9 to TRBJ2-3; 12 bases line up with TRBD2. The V gene end was trimmed by 5 bases and the J gene end by 0 bases; junction bases not matched to a gene: 9. This CDR3 is built from 18 residues. Germline CDR1 reads SEHNR; CDR2 reads FQNEAQ (reference sequence). Based on the CDR3 plus reference TRBV7-9 and TRBJ2-3, the full variable domain is DTGVSQNPRHKITKRGQNVTFRCDPISEHNRLYWYRQTLGQGPEFLTYFQNEAQLEKSRLLSDRFSAERPKGSFSTLEIQRTEQGDSAMYLCASSLLAGGLPSTDTQYFGPGTRLTVL.

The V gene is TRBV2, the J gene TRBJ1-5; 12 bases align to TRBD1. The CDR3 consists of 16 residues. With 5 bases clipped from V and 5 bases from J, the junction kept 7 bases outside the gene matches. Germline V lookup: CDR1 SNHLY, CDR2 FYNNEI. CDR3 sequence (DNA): TGTGCCAGCAGTCCCCCGGGACAGGGGGCTTATCAGCCCCAGCATTTT. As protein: CASSPPGQGAYQPQHF. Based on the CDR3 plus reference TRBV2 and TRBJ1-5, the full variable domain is EPEVTQTPSHQVTQMGQEVILRCVPISNHLYFYWYRQILGQKVEFLVSFYNNEISEKSEIFDDQFSVERPDGSNFTLKIRSTKLEDSAMYFCASSPPGQGAYQPQHFGDGTRLSIL.

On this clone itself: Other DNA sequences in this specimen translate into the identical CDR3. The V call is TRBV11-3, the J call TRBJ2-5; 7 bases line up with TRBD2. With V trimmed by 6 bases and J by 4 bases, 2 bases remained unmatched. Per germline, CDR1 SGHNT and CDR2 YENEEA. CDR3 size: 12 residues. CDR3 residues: CASSSSGETQYF. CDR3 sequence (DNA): TGTGCCAGCAGTTCTAGCGGAGAGACCCAGTACTTC.

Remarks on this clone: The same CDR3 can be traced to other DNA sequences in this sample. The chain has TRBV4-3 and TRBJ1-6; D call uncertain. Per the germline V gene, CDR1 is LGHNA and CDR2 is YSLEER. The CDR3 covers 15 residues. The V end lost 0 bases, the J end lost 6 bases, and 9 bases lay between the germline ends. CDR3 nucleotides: TGCGCCAGCAGCCAAGAAGGTCCCGGTAATTCACCCCTCCACTTT. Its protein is CASSQEGPGNSPLHF.

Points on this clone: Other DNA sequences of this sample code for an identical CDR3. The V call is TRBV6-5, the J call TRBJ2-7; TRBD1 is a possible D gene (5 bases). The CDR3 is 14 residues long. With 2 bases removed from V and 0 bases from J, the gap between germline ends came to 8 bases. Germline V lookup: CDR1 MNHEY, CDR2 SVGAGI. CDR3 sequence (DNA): TGTGCCAGCAGTTACAGCAGGGCCTCCTACGAGCAGTACTTC. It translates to CASSYSRASYEQYF.

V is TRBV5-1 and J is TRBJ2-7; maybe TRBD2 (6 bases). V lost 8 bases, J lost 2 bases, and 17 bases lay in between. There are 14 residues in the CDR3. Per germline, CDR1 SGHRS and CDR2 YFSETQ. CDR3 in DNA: TGCGCCAGTACGGACGGGAGAAATCCCTACGAGCAGTACTTC. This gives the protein CASTDGRNPYEQYF. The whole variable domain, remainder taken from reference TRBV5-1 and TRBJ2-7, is KAGVTQTPRYLIKTRGQQVTLSCSPISGHRSVSWYQQTPGQGLQFLFEYFSETQRNKGNFPGRFSGRQFSNSRSEMNVSTLELGDSALYLCASTDGRNPYEQYFGPGTRLTVT.

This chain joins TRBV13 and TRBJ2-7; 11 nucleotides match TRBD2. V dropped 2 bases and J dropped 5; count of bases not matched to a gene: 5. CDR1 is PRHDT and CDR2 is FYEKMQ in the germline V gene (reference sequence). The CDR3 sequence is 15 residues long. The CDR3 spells CASSLTSGSVHEQYF. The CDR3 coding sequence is TGTGCCAGCAGCTTAACTAGCGGGAGTGTCCACGAGCAGTACTTC.

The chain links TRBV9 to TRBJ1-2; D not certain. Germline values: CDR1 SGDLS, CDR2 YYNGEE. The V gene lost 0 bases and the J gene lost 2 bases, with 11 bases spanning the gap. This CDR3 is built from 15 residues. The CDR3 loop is CASSVGSLGNYGYTF. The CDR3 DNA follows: TGTGCCAGCAGCGTAGGGTCCCTCGGCAACTATGGCTACACCTTC.

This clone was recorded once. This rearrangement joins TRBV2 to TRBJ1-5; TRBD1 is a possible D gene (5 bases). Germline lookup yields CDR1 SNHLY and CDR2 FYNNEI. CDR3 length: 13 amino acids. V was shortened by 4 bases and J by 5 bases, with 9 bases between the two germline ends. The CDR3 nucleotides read TGTGCCAGCAGTGGACAGAGGGATCAGCCCCAGCATTTT. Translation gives CASSGQRDQPQHF. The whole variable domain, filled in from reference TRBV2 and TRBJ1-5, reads EPEVTQTPSHQVTQMGQEVILRCVPISNHLYFYWYRQILGQKVEFLVSFYNNEISEKSEIFDDQFSVERPDGSNFTLKIRSTKLEDSAMYFCASSGQRDQPQHFGDGTRLSIL.

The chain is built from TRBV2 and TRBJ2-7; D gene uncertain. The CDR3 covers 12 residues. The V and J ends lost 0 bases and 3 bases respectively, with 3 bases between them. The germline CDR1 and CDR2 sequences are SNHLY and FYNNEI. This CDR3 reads CASSEADYEQYF. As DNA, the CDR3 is TGTGCCAGCAGTGAAGCTGACTACGAGCAGTACTTC.

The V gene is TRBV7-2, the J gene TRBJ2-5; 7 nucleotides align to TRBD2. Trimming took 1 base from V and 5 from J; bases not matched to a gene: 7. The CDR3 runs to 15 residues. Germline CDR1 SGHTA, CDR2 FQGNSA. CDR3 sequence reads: CASSLVGQGGETQYF. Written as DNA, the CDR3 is TGTGCCAGCAGCTTAGTTGGGCAGGGAGGGGAGACCCAGTACTTC.

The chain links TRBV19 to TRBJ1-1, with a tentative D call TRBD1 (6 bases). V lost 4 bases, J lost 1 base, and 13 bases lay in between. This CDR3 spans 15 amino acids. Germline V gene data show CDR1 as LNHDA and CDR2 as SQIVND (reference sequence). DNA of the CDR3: TGTGCCAGTAGTAATCGTCAGGGGAAGAACACTGAAGCTTTCTTT. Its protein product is CASSNRQGKNTEAFF.

The CDR3 is CASSQQRNTEAFF. CDR3 DNA: TGTGCCAGCAGCCAACAGAGGAACACTGAAGCTTTCTTT. This chain links TRBV6-5 with TRBJ1-1; D not resolved. The germline V and J ends were trimmed by 6 bases and 1 base, with 9 bases remaining between them. The CDR3 sequence is 13 residues long. From germline, CDR1 is MNHEY and CDR2 SVGAGI.